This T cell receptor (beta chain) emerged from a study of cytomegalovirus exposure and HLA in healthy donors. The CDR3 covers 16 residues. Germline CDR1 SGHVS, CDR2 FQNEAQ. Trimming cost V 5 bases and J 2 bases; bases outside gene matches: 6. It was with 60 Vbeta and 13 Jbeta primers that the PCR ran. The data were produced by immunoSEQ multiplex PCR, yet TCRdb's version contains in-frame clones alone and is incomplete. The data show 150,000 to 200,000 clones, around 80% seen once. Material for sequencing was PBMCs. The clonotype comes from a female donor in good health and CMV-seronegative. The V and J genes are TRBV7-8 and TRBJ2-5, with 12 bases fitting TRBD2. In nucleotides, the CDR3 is TGTGCCAGCAGCCGTCGACTAGCGGGAGAACAAGAGACCCAGTACTTC. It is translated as CASSRRLAGEQETQYF. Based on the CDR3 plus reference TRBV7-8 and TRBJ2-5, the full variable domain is GAGVSQSPRYKVAKRGQDVALRCDPISGHVSLFWYQQALGQGPEFLTYFQNEAQLDKSGLPSDRFFAERPEGSVSTLKIQRTQQEDSAVYLCASSRRLAGEQETQYFGPGTRLLVL.